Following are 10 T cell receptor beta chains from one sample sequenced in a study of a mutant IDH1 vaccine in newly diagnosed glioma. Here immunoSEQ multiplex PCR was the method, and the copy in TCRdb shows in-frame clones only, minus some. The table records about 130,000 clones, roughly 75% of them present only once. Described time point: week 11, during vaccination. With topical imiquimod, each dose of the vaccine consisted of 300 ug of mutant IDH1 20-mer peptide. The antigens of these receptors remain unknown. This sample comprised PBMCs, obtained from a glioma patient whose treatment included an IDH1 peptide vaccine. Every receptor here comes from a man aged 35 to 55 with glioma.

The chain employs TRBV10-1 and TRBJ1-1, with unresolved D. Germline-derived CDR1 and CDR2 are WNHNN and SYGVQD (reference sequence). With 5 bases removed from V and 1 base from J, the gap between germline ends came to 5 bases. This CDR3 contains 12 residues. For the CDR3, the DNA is TGCGCCAGCAGTCAAGGGAACACTGAAGCTTTCTTT. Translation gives CASSQGNTEAFF.

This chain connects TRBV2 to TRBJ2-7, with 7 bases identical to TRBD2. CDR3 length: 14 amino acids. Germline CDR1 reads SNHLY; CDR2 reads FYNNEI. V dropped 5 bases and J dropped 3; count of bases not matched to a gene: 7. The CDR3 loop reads CASSLGLGNYEQYF. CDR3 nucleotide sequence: TGTGCCAGCAGTCTAGGACTAGGCAACTACGAGCAGTACTTC.

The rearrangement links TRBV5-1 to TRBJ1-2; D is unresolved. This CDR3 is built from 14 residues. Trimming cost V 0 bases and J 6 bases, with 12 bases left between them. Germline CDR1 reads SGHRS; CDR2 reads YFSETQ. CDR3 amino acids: CASSLDPGINGYTF. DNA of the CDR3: TGCGCCAGCAGCTTGGATCCGGGGATCAATGGCTACACCTTC.

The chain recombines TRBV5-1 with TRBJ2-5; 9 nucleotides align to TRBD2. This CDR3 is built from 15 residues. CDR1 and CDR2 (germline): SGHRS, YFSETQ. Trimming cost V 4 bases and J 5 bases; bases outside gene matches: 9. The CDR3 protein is CASSHWRGGPETQYF. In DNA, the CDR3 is TGCGCCAGCAGCCACTGGCGGGGGGGGCCCGAGACCCAGTACTTC.

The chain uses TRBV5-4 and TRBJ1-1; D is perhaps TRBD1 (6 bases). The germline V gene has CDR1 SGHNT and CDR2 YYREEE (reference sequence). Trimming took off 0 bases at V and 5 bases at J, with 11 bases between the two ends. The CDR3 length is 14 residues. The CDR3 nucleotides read TGTGCCAGCAGCTTGGGCAGGGGTAGGACTGAAGCTTTCTTT. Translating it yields CASSLGRGRTEAFF.

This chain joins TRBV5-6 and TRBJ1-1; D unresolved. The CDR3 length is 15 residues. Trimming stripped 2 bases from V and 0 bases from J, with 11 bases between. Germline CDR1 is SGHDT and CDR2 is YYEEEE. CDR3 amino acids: CASSLGGLMNTEAFF. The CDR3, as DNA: TGTGCCAGCAGCTTAGGCGGACTAATGAACACTGAAGCTTTCTTT.

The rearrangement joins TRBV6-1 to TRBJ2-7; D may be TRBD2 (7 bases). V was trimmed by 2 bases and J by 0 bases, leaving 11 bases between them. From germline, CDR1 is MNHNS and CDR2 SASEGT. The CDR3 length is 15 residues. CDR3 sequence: CASSERGASSYEQYF. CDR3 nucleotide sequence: TGTGCCAGCAGTGAACGGGGGGCGAGCTCCTACGAGCAGTACTTC.

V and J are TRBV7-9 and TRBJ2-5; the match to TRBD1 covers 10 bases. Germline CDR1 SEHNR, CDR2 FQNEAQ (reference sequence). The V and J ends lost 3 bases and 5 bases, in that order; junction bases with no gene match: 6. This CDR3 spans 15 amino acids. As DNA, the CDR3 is TGTGCCAGCAGCTTCTGGGACAGGGGTTTTGAGACCCAGTACTTC. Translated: CASSFWDRGFETQYF.

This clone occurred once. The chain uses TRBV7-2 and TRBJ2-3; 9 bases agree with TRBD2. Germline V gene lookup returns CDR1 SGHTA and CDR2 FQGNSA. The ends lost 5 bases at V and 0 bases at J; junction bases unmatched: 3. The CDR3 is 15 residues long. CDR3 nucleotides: TGTGCCAGCAGCCCCAGCGGGGGGAGCACAGATACGCAGTATTTT. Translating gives CASSPSGGSTDTQYF. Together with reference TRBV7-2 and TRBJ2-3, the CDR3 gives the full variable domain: GAGVSQSPSNKVTEKGKDVELRCDPISGHTALYWYRQSLGQGLEFLIYFQGNSAPDKSGLPSDRFSAERTGGSVSTLTIQRTQQEDSAVYLCASSPSGGSTDTQYFGPGTRLTVL.

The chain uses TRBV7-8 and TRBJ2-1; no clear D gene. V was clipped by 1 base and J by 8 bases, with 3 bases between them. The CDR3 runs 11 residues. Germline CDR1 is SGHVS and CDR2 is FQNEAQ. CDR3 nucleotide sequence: TGTGCCAGCAGCTTAGTCTATGAGCAGTTCTTC. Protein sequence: CASSLVYEQFF.